This TCR beta chain was captured in a study of beta chain features in type 1 diabetes. Overall study context: Sorted cells from all samples, numbering about 98 million, were examined. Overall study results and limits: Shortening of TCRB CDR3s, moderate but significant, appeared in all four CD4+ subsets of Type 1 diabetes patients.

The germline gives CDR1 SGHAT, CDR2 FQNNGV. After removal of 6 bases from V and 4 bases from J, the junction contained 4 bases not matched to a gene. The CDR3 runs 14 residues. The isolated RNA, all of it, was reverse transcribed, so expressed TCRB transcripts were what got sequenced. The method was immunoSEQ multiplex PCR; TCRdb's version includes in-frame clones alone and lacks a portion of them. This sample has 120,000 to 150,000 clones, with about 9.4% found just once. This clone has just a few counts. Its specificity is not known. The genes are TRBV11-2 and TRBJ1-1; TRBD1 agrees at 11 bases. The specimen sequenced was naive CD4+ T cells from blood. The source is a man between 18 and 35 years old in good health. The CDR3 here is CASSFGTGGTEAFF. CDR3 nucleotide sequence: TGTGCCAGCAGTTTTGGGACAGGGGGCACTGAAGCTTTCTTT.